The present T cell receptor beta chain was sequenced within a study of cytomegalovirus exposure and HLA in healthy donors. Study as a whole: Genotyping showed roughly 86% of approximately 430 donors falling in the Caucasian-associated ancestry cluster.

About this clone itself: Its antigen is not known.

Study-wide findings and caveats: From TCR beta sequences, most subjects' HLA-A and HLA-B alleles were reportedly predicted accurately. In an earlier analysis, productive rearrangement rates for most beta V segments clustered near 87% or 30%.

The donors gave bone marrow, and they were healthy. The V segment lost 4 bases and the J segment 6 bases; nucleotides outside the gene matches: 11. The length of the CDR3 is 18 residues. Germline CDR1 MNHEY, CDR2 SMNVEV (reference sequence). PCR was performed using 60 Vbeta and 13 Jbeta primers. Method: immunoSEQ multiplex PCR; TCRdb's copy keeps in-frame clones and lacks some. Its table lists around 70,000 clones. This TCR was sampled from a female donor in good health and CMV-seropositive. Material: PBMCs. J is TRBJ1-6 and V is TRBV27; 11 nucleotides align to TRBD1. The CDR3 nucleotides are TGTGCCAGCAGTTCCGTGGACAGGGGGCCCCTCGGTAATTCACCCCTCCACTTT. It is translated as CASSSVDRGPLGNSPLHF.